This T cell receptor (beta chain) is drawn from a study of CD8+CD57+ T cells in acquired aplastic anemia. About the research overall: Recorded DNA amounts for sorted CD4+ and CD8+ cells had an average of approximately 3 ug. Findings of the study overall: Patients and healthy controls showed no significant CD8+ Simpson's diversity difference. Almost 30 CD8+ CDR3 sequences occurred in both the patients and the controls.

Details on this clonotype: Its target is not known.

Sequencing was done on patients that had shown CD8+CD57+ cell expansion by flow cytometry. No therapy had been given to the patients at the time of blood sampling. From germline, CDR1 is SGDLS and CDR2 YYNGEE. Trimming took 7 bases from V and 6 from J; bases not matched to a gene: 8. The CDR3 consists of 14 residues. Genomic DNA served as template for TCR beta VDJ and CDR3 profiling. TCRdb itself ran the reads through MiXCR, one entry per CDR3 protein. The data contain about 160,000 distinct CDR3 sequences, 45% to 50% of them singletons. V gene TRBV9 combines with J gene TRBJ2-2, with 8 bases lining up with TRBD2. The source of this sequence is a human donor with aplastic anemia. The specimen sequenced was sorted CD4+, CD8+, or CD8+CD57+ T cells (not recorded which) from PBMCs. The CDR3 is CASGEFGRAGELFF. DNA of the CDR3: TGTGCCAGCGGAGAATTCGGGAGGGCCGGGGAGCTGTTTTTT.